This T cell receptor (beta chain) was identified during a study of PD-1 blockade in classical Hodgkin lymphoma. General study findings and limits: Unlike CD8+ TCR diversity, which did not rise significantly by C4D1, CD4+ TCR diversity did. Complete responders started with a diversity level that resembled newly diagnosed patients at baseline. The drivers behind the repertoire differences, possibly disease activity or prior therapy, remain undefined.

Trimming pared 1 base from V and 2 bases from J, leaving 15 bases between. CDR1 is SGHDN and CDR2 is FVKESK in the germline V gene. CDR3 length: 16 amino acids. The time point: cycle 4 day 1 (C4D1), after 6 weeks of nivolumab. There was relapse after autologous stem cell transplantation in every patient, and there was variation in brentuximab vedotin exposure. Method: immunoSEQ multiplex PCR; TCRdb's copy keeps in-frame clones and lacks some. The sample has 30,000 to 50,000 clones, about 80% seen once. With respect to this clone: Its antigen is unknown.

The sequence came from a human donor with classical Hodgkin lymphoma. V usage is TRBV14 and J usage is TRBJ2-7; D is ambiguous. This sample comprised peripheral blood mononuclear cells (PBMCs), obtained before the fourth cycle of nivolumab. The CDR3 DNA sequence: TGTGCCAGCAGCCAAGGGTACTGGGCCAATACCTACGAGCAGTACTTC. Translating gives CASSQGYWANTYEQYF. Complete variable domain (other parts from reference TRBV14 and TRBJ2-7): EAGVTQFPSHSVIEKGQTVTLRCDPISGHDNLYWYRRVMGKEIKFLLHFVKESKQDESGMPNNRFLAERTGGTYSTLKVQPAELEDSGVYFCASSQGYWANTYEQYFGPGTRLTVT.